The 27 T cell receptor beta chains reported below all come from one sample, sequenced in a study of response to subunit inactivated influenza vaccine (dated by TCRdb to between 2018 and 2020). Libraries were prepared through RT-PCR. Sequencing was performed on an Illumina HiSeq 2500. TCRdb passed the public sequencing reads through fastp at Q25 and MiXCR, retaining productive beta sequences. Rows with a matching CDR3 protein are joined into one entry that keeps the most common DNA and genes. The sample table records roughly 160,000 distinct CDR3 sequences; roughly 10% of these occur just once. Approximately 39% of the sample belongs to the ten largest clones. The specimen comprised CD8+ T cells sorted from PBMCs, sampled around 25 months after vaccination. These receptors all stem from a man aged 50 to 69 who received an inactivated influenza vaccine. Donor details come from another sample of the same person, matched by shared clones.

This clonotype was detected many times. The chain recombines TRBV4-1 with TRBJ2-1, with D tentatively TRBD2 (5 bases). CDR3 length: 15 residues. Germline V lookup: CDR1 MGHRA, CDR2 YSYEKL. The ends were cut back, 8 bases at V and 10 bases at J, with 24 bases in the middle. CDR3 DNA sequence: TGCGCCAGCGGATCATACTTCCCGAGCGGACGAGAGCAGTTCTTC. Its translation: CASGSYFPSGREQFF.

The chain recombines TRBV15 with TRBJ2-6; TRBD2 might be the D (6 bases). Germline V gene sequence: CDR1 LNHNV, CDR2 YYDKDF (reference sequence). This CDR3 is built from 15 residues. The V end was cut by 8 bases, the J end by 2 bases, with 13 bases between. CDR3 sequence (DNA): TGTGCCACCGCAAAGGGACTTGCTGGGGCCAACGTCCTGACTTTC. Translation: CATAKGLAGANVLTF. Using reference TRBV15 and TRBJ2-6 for the parts outside the CDR3, the full variable domain is DAMVIQNPRYQVTQFGKPVTLSCSQTLNHNVMYWYQQKSSQAPKLLFHYYDKDFNNEADTPDNFQSRRPNTSFCFLDIRSPGLGDTAMYLCATAKGLAGANVLTFGAGSRLTVL.

V gene TRBV27 combines with J gene TRBJ2-3; 7 bases are shared with TRBD2. Germline CDR1 MNHEY, CDR2 SMNVEV (reference sequence). After removal of 7 bases from V and 0 bases from J, the junction contained 13 bases not matched to a gene. The CDR3 spans 17 residues. The CDR3 reads CASTLLASGSSTDTQYF. Written as DNA, the CDR3 is TGTGCCAGCACCCTCCTAGCTAGCGGCTCTAGCACAGATACGCAGTATTTT.

The chain couples TRBV6-2 or TRBV6-3 to TRBJ2-3; maybe TRBD1 (6 bases). Germline V CDR1 and CDR2: MNHEY, SVGEGT. The CDR3 is made up of 14 amino acids. The germline V and J ends were trimmed by 7 bases and 6 bases, with 17 bases remaining between them. CDR3 amino acids: CASIPGHGDDTQYF. As DNA, the CDR3 is TGTGCCAGCATTCCGGGACACGGGGACGATACGCAGTATTTT.

This clonotype has a count of ten or more. The J gene is TRBJ2-1, the V gene TRBV7-9; D is ambiguous. CDR3 length equals 14 residues. Trimming removed 2 bases at V and 4 bases at J, with 9 bases between. CDR1 and CDR2 from the germline V gene are SEHNR and FQNEAQ (reference sequence). CDR3 nucleotides: TGTGCCAGCAGCTTAAACCTAGAATACAATGAGCAGTTCTTC. It specifies CASSLNLEYNEQFF.

A few counts support this clonotype. The chain joins TRBV25-1 to TRBJ2-1, with a weak D call TRBD1 (6 bases). Trimming took 5 bases from V and 3 from J, leaving 14 bases between them. The CDR3 length is 15 residues. Germline V lookup: CDR1 MGHDK, CDR2 SYGVNS. Here the CDR3 DNA reads TGTGCCAGCAGTACCCCTCAGGGGATCTACAATGAGCAGTTCTTC. This encodes CASSTPQGIYNEQFF.

The V and J genes are TRBV11-1 and TRBJ2-1; TRBD1 is a possible D gene (5 bases). Germline V CDR1 and CDR2: SGHAT, FQDESV (reference sequence). The CDR3 covers 15 residues. The V end lost 1 base, the J end lost 6 bases, and 13 bases lay between the germline ends. This CDR3 reads CASSLEGAAGNEQFF. CDR3 in DNA: TGTGCCAGCAGCTTAGAAGGGGCAGCAGGCAATGAGCAGTTCTTC.

This clonotype was detected many times. The chain carries TRBV14 and TRBJ2-1, with 13 bases aligning to TRBD2. With 4 bases clipped from V and 10 bases from J, the junction kept 7 bases outside the gene matches. CDR1 SGHDN and CDR2 FVKESK come from the germline V gene. This CDR3 is built from 15 residues. CDR3 in amino acids: CASSLGLAGVWEQFF. Here the CDR3 DNA reads TGTGCCAGCAGCCTAGGACTAGCGGGAGTTTGGGAGCAGTTCTTC.

This clonotype appeared a few times. The chain combines TRBV5-6 with TRBJ1-1; D gene ambiguous. The CDR3 length is 12 residues. The V gene lost 0 bases and the J gene lost 6 bases, with 6 bases spanning the gap. Germline V gives CDR1 SGHDT, CDR2 YYEEEE. The CDR3 nucleotides read TGTGCCAGCAGCTTGGGGATCGCTGAAGCTTTCTTT. This gives the protein CASSLGIAEAFF.

This clonotype was counted only a few times. This chain uses TRBV7-2 with TRBJ2-7; 7 bases fit TRBD1. CDR1 SGHTA and CDR2 FQGNSA come from the germline V gene. The length of the CDR3 is 15 residues. V lost 5 bases, J lost 3 bases, and 10 bases stayed unmatched. The CDR3 region is CASSTSTTGYYEQYF. Here the CDR3 DNA reads TGTGCCAGCAGCACGAGCACGACAGGGTACTACGAGCAGTACTTC. The complete variable domain, with remaining parts taken from reference TRBV7-2 and TRBJ2-7, reads GAGVSQSPSNKVTEKGKDVELRCDPISGHTALYWYRQSLGQGLEFLIYFQGNSAPDKSGLPSDRFSAERTGGSVSTLTIQRTQQEDSAVYLCASSTSTTGYYEQYFGPGTRLTVT.

The chain carries TRBV14 and TRBJ2-7; TRBD1 might be the D (5 bases). V dropped 2 bases and J dropped 2 bases, with 7 bases sitting between them. The germline gives CDR1 SGHDN, CDR2 FVKESK. The CDR3 totals 13 residues. This CDR3 reads CASSQQGPYEQYF. The CDR3 DNA follows: TGTGCCAGCAGCCAACAGGGCCCCTACGAGCAGTACTTC. Supplemented by reference TRBV14 and TRBJ2-7, the full variable domain reads EAGVTQFPSHSVIEKGQTVTLRCDPISGHDNLYWYRRVMGKEIKFLLHFVKESKQDESGMPNNRFLAERTGGTYSTLKVQPAELEDSGVYFCASSQQGPYEQYFGPGTRLTVT.

The table lists this clonotype with a few counts. The J gene is TRBJ2-3, the V gene TRBV7-9, with 8 bases matching TRBD2. CDR1 and CDR2 from the germline V gene are SEHNR and FQNEAQ (reference sequence). CDR3 length: 15 amino acids. V lost 1 base and J lost 3; bases outside the gene matches: 3. CDR3 nucleotide sequence: TGTGCCAGCAGCTTAGGGGGACTAGGGACAGATACGCAGTATTTT. It is translated as CASSLGGLGTDTQYF.

This rearrangement joins TRBV5-1 to TRBJ2-1; perhaps TRBD1 as D (5 bases). The germline V and J ends were trimmed by 0 bases and 9 bases, with 13 bases remaining between them. Per germline, CDR1 SGHRS and CDR2 YFSETQ. This CDR3 contains 14 residues. CDR3 amino acids: CASSLVDKPLEQFF. CDR3 nucleotide sequence: TGCGCCAGCAGCTTGGTGGACAAGCCTCTTGAGCAGTTCTTC.

The V call is TRBV20-1, the J call TRBJ2-1; the D gene could be TRBD1 or TRBD2 (5 bases each). Germline assignment: CDR1 DFQATT and CDR2 SNEGSKA (reference sequence). The CDR3 totals 12 residues. Trimming took off 6 bases at V and 9 bases at J, with 15 bases between the two ends. The CDR3 DNA is TGCAGTGCGGAAATGGCGAGGGGTGAGCAGTTCTTC. Translation gives CSAEMARGEQFF.

This clonotype has a count of ten or more. The V and J genes are TRBV7-9 and TRBJ1-4, with unresolved D. Germline V gene data show CDR1 as SEHNR and CDR2 as FQNEAQ (reference sequence). CDR3 size: 16 residues. Between the trimmed V and J ends, which lost 0 bases and 0 bases, there was a span of 8 bases. CDR3 in DNA: TGTGCCAGCAGCTTAGCGGTCCGCCCAACTAATGAAAAACTGTTTTTT. Encoded protein: CASSLAVRPTNEKLFF.

In regard to this clonotype: Since a much larger clone is just one base distant, this may be a read error. The chain combines TRBV6-2 or TRBV6-3 with TRBJ2-2, with D unclear. CDR1 is MNHEY and CDR2 is SVGEGT in the germline V gene. CDR3 length: 10 residues. V lost 10 bases and J lost 8, with 8 bases in between. CDR3 DNA sequence: TGTGCCACCGGGTTAGGGGAGCTGTTTTTT. It is translated as CATGLGELFF.

This clonotype was counted a single time. CDR3 sequence: CSVEDGGLYF. The CDR3 DNA reads TGCAGCGTTGAAGATGGAGGCCTCTACTTC. V is TRBV29-1 and J is TRBJ2-7, with D possibly matching TRBD2 (5 bases). V was pared by 0 bases and J by 13 bases, with 10 bases between. From germline, CDR1 is SQVTM and CDR2 ANQGSEA. The CDR3 consists of 10 residues.

J is TRBJ1-1 and V is TRBV7-9, with 7 bases aligning to TRBD1. The V gene end was trimmed by 5 bases and the J gene end by 0 bases; junction bases not matched to a gene: 3. The CDR3 consists of 14 residues. Germline values: CDR1 SEHNR, CDR2 FQNEAQ (reference sequence). The CDR3 DNA is TGTGCCAGCAGCCCAGGGACAGTGAACACTGAAGCTTTCTTT. Protein sequence: CASSPGTVNTEAFF.

The chain combines TRBV11-2 with TRBJ2-7; the D is unclear. Deletions cut 5 bases from V and 7 bases from J, with 18 bases between. The CDR3 loop spans 14 amino acids. Germline-derived CDR1 and CDR2 are SGHAT and FQNNGV. This CDR3 is CASSPPGGFWEQYF. The CDR3 coding sequence is TGTGCCAGCAGCCCGCCCGGCGGCTTTTGGGAGCAGTACTTC.

The chain combines TRBV19 with TRBJ2-3; TRBD2 is a possible D gene (6 bases). Trimming stripped 4 bases from V and 4 bases from J, with 12 bases between. Germline V CDR1 and CDR2: LNHDA, SQIVND (reference sequence). CDR3 length: 14 amino acids. CDR3 sequence reads: CASSTARLADTQYF. The DNA for the CDR3 is TGTGCCAGTAGTACCGCCCGACTAGCAGATACGCAGTATTTT.

Notes on this clonotype: A read error may account for a junction end that differs from germline. The chain carries TRBV28 and TRBJ2-7, with D unclear. This CDR3 has 12 residues. Germline CDR1 reads MDHEN; CDR2 reads SYDVKM. This CDR3 is CPSSQSSYEQYF. Written as DNA, the CDR3 is TGTCCCAGCAGTCAGAGCTCCTACGAGCAGTACTTC. Complete variable domain (other parts from reference TRBV28 and TRBJ2-7): DVKVTQSSRYLVKRTGEKVFLECVQDMDHENMFWYRQDPGLGLRLIYFSYDVKMKEKGDIPEGYSVSREKKERFSLILESASTNQTSMYLCPSSQSSYEQYFGPGTRLTVT.

The chain is built from TRBV7-9 and TRBJ2-1, with D possibly TRBD2 on 5 matching bases. Germline-derived CDR1 and CDR2 are SEHNR and FQNEAQ (reference sequence). The CDR3 length is 13 residues. V gave up 5 bases and J gave up 10 bases, with 15 bases separating them. Written as DNA, the CDR3 is TGTGCCAGCAGCCAGAACAGCGGTTGGGAGCAGTTCTTC. Translation gives CASSQNSGWEQFF.

The genes are TRBV5-1 and TRBJ1-2; a possible D gene is TRBD1 (5 bases). V was pared by 0 bases and J by 2 bases, with 8 bases between. This CDR3 contains 14 residues. Germline assignment: CDR1 SGHRS and CDR2 YFSETQ. The DNA of the CDR3 is TGCGCCAGCAGCTTGGCCGGGGGGAACTATGGCTACACCTTC. As protein: CASSLAGGNYGYTF.

This clonotype has ten or more counts. The J gene is TRBJ2-1, the V gene TRBV5-5; no definite D call. Germline V CDR1 and CDR2: SGHKS, YYEKEE (reference sequence). The CDR3 contains 14 residues. The V and J ends lost 0 bases and 8 bases respectively, with 12 bases between them. CDR3 bases: TGTGCCAGCAGCTTGGTTTCTGCGACGGATGAGCAGTTCTTC. This translates into CASSLVSATDEQFF.

This clonotype turned up a few times. This sequence joins TRBV11-1 and TRBJ1-4; a possible D gene is TRBD1 (6 bases). CDR1 is SGHAT, CDR2 FQDESV, per germline (reference sequence). V lost 5 bases and J 0 bases, leaving 22 bases between the germline ends. The CDR3 runs 19 residues. The CDR3 DNA reads TGTGCCAGCAGCGATAGCCGGGACATCTCTTTTCCAACTAATGAAAAACTGTTTTTT. This sequence encodes CASSDSRDISFPTNEKLFF.

The CDR3 sequence is CASSYSPLGTQYF. The CDR3 DNA follows: TGTGCCAGCAGTTACTCGCCCCTGGGTACGCAGTATTTT. This chain uses TRBV6-5 with TRBJ2-3; D is uncertain. From germline, CDR1 is MNHEY and CDR2 SVGAGI. This CDR3 has 13 residues. The germline V and J ends were trimmed by 0 bases and 8 bases, with 9 bases remaining between them.

This chain joins TRBV12-3 or TRBV12-4 and TRBJ2-1, with D possibly being TRBD2 (5 bases). The CDR3 runs to 14 residues. Between the trimmed V and J ends, which lost 5 bases and 7 bases, there was a span of 15 bases. As DNA, the CDR3 is TGTGCCAGCAGTGGCGAGGGAGAGGGTAATGAGCAGTTCTTC. This translates into CASSGEGEGNEQFF.